This T cell receptor (beta chain) appears in the sequencing data of a study of OX40 agonist ivuxolimab in advanced cancers. Background on the study: It was ivuxolimab, an agonistic anti-OX40 (CD134) antibody, that patients were treated with. The study reported partial responses in three patients: one hepatocellular carcinoma, two cutaneous melanoma. Past anti-PD-1, anti-PD-L1 or anti-CTLA-4 therapy was accepted, and around 40% had received some. Study-wide results and caveats: Those patients achieving a partial response at 0.1-3.0 mg/kg showed among the lowest clonal expansion.

V was shortened by 0 bases and J by 5 bases, with 11 bases between the two germline ends. The CDR3 is 14 residues long. Germline assignment: CDR1 SGHRS and CDR2 YFSETQ. Clones were read by immunoSEQ multiplex PCR, and TCRdb kept only the in-frame ones, dropping some. The sample carries 75,000 to 100,000 clones, roughly 80% recorded once. A word on this clone: Its antigen is as yet unknown.

The gene calls are TRBV5-1 and TRBJ2-5; D tentatively reads TRBD1 or TRBD2 (6 bases each). The source was CD4+ or CD8+ T cells sorted from blood, collected in a trial of the OX40 agonist ivuxolimab. The source is an adult with an advanced solid tumor such as melanoma, head and neck, liver or kidney cancer. The CDR3 DNA reads as TGCGCCAGCAGCTTGGGGGGGGCAGAGGAGACCCAGTACTTC. This encodes CASSLGGAEETQYF. The complete variable domain, with remaining parts taken from reference TRBV5-1 and TRBJ2-5, reads KAGVTQTPRYLIKTRGQQVTLSCSPISGHRSVSWYQQTPGQGLQFLFEYFSETQRNKGNFPGRFSGRQFSNSRSEMNVSTLELGDSALYLCASSLGGAEETQYFGPGTRLLVL.